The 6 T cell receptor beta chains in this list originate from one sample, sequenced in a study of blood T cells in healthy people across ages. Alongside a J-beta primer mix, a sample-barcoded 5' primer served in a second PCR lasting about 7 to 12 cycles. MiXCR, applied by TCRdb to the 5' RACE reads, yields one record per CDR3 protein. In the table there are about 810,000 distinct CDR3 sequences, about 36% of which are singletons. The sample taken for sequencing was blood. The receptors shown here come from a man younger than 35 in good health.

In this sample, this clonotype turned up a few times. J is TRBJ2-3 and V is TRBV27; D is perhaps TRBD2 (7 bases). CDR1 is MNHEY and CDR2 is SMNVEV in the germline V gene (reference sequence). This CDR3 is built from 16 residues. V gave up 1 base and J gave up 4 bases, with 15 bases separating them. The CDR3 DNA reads TGTGCCAGCAGTTTATGGGGGGGCTCTAGCGCAGATACGCAGTATTTT. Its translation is CASSLWGGSSADTQYF.

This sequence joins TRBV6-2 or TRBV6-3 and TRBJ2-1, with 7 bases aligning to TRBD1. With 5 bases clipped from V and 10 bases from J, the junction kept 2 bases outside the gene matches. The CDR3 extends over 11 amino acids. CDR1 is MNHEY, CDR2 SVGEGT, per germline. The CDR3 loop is CASSDRVEQFF. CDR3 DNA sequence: TGTGCCAGCAGTGACAGGGTGGAGCAGTTCTTC.

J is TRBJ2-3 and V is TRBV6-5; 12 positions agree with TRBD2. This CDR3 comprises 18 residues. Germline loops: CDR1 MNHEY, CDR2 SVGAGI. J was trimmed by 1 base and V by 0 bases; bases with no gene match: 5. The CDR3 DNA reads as TGTGCCAGCAGTTACTCGGGGACTAGCGGGCGCCGCACAGATACGCAGTATTTT. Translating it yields CASSYSGTSGRRTDTQYF.

The CDR3 sequence: CASSREIEQPQHF. CDR3 nucleotides: TGTGCCAGCAGCAGGGAAATTGAACAGCCCCAGCATTTT. The chain is built from TRBV7-2 and TRBJ1-5; D is unresolved. Germline V gives CDR1 SGHTA, CDR2 FQGNSA. The CDR3 has 13 residues. The germline V and J ends were trimmed by 5 bases and 7 bases, with 12 bases remaining between them.

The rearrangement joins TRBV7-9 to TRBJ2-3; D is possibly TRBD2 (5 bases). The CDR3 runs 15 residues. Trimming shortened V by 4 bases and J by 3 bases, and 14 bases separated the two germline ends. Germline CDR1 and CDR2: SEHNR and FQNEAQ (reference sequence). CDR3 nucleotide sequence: TGTGCCAGCAGCTCAAACCGAGGGCCTACAGATACGCAGTATTTT. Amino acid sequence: CASSSNRGPTDTQYF.

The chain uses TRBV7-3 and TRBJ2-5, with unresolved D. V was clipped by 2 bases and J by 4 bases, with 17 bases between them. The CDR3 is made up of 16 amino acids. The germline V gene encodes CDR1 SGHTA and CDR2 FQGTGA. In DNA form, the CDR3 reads TGTGCCAGCAGCTTACAGTCTCCCGGGTACCCAGAGACCCAGTACTTC. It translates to CASSLQSPGYPETQYF.